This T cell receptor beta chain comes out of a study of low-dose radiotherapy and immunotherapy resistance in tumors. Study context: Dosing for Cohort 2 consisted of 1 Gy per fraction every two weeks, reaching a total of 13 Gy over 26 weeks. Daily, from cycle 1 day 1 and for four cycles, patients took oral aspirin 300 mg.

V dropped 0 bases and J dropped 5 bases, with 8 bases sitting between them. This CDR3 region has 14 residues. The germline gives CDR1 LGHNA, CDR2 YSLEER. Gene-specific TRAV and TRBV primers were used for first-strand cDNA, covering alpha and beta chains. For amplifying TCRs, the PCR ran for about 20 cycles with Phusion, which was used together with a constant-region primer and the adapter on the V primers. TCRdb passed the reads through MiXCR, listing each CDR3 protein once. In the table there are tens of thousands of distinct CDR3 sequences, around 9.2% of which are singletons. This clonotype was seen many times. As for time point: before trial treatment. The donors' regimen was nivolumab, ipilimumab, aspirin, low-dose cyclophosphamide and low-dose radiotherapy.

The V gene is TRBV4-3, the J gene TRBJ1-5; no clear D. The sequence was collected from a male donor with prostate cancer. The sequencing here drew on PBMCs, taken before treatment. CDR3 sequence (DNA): TGCGCCAGCAGCCAAGAGACGGAAGATCAGCCCCAGCATTTT. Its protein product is CASSQETEDQPQHF.